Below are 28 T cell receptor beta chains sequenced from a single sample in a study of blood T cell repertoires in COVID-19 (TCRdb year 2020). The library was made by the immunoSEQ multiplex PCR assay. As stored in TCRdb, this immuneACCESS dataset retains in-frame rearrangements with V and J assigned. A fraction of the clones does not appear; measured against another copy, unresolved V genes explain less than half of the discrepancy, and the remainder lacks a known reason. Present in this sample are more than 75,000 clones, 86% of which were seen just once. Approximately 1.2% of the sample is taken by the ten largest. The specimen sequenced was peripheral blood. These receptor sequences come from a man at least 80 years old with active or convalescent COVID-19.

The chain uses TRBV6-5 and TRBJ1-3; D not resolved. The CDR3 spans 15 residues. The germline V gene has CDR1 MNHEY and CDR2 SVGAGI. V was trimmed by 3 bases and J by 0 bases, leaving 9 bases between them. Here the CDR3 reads CASSYKRSSGNTIYF. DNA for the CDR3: TGTGCCAGCAGTTATAAGAGGAGCTCTGGAAACACCATATATTTT.

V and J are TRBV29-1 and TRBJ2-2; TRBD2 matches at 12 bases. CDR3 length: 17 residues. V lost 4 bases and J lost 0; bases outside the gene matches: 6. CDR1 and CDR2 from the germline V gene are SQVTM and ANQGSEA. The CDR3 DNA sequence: TGCAGCGTTGTCCCCGGACTAGCGGGGACGAACACCGGGGAGCTGTTTTTT. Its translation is CSVVPGLAGTNTGELFF.

Here the CDR3 reads CASSPPGGVYEQYF. CDR3 DNA sequence: TGTGCCAGCAGTCCTCCCGGCGGGGTCTACGAGCAGTACTTC. J is TRBJ2-7 and V is TRBV27, with D possibly TRBD2 on 6 matching bases. This CDR3 is built from 14 residues. The V gene lost 5 bases and the J gene lost 3 bases, with 14 bases spanning the gap. Germline V CDR1 and CDR2: MNHEY, SMNVEV (reference sequence).

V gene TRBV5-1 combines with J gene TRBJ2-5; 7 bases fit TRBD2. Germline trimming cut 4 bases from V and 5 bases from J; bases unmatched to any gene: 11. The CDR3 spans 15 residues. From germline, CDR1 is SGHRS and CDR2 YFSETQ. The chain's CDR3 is CASSTRGGVGETQYF. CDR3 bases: TGCGCCAGCAGCACCCGTGGGGGGGTCGGGGAGACCCAGTACTTC.

Here the CDR3 reads CASSLYRGDGYTF. Written as DNA, the CDR3 is TGTGCCAGCAGCTTGTACAGGGGAGACGGCTACACCTTC. The chain has TRBV5-5 and TRBJ1-2; 7 bases fit TRBD1. This CDR3 has 13 amino acids. J lost 8 bases, V lost 1 base, and 5 bases had no gene match. Per germline, CDR1 SGHKS and CDR2 YYEKEE (reference sequence).

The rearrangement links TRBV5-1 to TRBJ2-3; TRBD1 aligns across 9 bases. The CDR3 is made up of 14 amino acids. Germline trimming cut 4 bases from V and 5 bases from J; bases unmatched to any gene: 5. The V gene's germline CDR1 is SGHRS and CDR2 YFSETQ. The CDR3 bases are TGCGCCAGCAGCCGGGGACAGGGAATAGATACGCAGTATTTT. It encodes CASSRGQGIDTQYF. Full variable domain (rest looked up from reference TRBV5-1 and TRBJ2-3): KAGVTQTPRYLIKTRGQQVTLSCSPISGHRSVSWYQQTPGQGLQFLFEYFSETQRNKGNFPGRFSGRQFSNSRSEMNVSTLELGDSALYLCASSRGQGIDTQYFGPGTRLTVL.

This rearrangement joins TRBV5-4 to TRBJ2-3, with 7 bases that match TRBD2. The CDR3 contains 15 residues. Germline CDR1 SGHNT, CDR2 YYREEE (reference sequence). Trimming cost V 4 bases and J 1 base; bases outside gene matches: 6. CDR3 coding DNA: TGTGCCAGCAGCGCCGGGACTACGCGCACAGATACGCAGTATTTT. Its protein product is CASSAGTTRTDTQYF.

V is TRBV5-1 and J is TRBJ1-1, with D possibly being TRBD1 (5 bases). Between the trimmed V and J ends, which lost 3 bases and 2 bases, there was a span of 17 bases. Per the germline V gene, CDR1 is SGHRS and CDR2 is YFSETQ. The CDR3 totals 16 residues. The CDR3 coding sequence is TGCGCCAGCAGCTCGGGGGGTTTTCCATCTAACACTGAAGCTTTCTTT. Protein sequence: CASSSGGFPSNTEAFF. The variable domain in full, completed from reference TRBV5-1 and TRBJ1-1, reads KAGVTQTPRYLIKTRGQQVTLSCSPISGHRSVSWYQQTPGQGLQFLFEYFSETQRNKGNFPGRFSGRQFSNSRSEMNVSTLELGDSALYLCASSSGGFPSNTEAFFGQGTRLTVV.

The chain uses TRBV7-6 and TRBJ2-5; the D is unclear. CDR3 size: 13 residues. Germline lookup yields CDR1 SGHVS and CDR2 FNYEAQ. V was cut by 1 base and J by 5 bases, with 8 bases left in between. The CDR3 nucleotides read TGTGCCAGCAGCTTAGGCCTATTTGAGACCCAGTACTTC. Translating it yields CASSLGLFETQYF.

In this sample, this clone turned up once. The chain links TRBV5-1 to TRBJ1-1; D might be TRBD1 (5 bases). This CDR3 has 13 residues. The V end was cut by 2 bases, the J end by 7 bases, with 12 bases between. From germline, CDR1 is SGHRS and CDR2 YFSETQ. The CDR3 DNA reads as TGCGCCAGCAGCTTTCAGGGATATAATGAAGCTTTCTTT. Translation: CASSFQGYNEAFF.

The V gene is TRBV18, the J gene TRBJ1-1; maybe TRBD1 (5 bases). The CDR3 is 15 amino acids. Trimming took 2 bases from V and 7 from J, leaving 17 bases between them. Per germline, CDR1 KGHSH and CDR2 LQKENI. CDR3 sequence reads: CASSPNWGSGGEAFF. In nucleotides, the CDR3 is TGTGCCAGCTCACCAAATTGGGGGTCCGGGGGTGAAGCTTTCTTT.

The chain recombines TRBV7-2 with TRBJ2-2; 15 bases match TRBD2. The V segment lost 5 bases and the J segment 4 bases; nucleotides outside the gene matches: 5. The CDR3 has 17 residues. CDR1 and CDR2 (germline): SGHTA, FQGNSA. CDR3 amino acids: CASSETGLAGGTGELFF. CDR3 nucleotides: TGTGCCAGCAGCGAGACGGGACTAGCGGGAGGCACCGGGGAGCTGTTTTTT.

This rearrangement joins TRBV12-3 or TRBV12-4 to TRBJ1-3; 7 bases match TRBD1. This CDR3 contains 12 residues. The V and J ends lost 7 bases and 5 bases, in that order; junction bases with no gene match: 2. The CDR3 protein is CASTTGRNTIYF. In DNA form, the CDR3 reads TGTGCCAGCACGACAGGGAGAAACACCATATATTTT.

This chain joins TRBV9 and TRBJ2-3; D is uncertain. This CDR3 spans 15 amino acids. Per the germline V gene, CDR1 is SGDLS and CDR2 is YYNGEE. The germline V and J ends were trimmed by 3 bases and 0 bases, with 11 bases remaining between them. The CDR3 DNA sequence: TGTGCCAGCAGCGACGGAGCCCCCAGCACAGATACGCAGTATTTT. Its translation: CASSDGAPSTDTQYF.

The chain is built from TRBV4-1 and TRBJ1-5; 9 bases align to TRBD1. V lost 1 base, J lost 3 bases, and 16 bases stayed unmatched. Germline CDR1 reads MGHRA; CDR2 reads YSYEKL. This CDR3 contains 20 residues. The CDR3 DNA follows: TGCGCCAGCAGCCAAGGGGTGACCGGGACAGGGTTCTTTTTCAATCAGCCCCAGCATTTT. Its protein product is CASSQGVTGTGFFFNQPQHF.

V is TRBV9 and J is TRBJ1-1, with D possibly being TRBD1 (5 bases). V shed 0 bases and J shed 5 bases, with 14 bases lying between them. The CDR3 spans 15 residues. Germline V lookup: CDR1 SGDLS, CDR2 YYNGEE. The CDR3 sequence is CASSVDQGGRTEAFF. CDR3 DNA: TGTGCCAGCAGCGTAGATCAGGGAGGTCGGACTGAAGCTTTCTTT.

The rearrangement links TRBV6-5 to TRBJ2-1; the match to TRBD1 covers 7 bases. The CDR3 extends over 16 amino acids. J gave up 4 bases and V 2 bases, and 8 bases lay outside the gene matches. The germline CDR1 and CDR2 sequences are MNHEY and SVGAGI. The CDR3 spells CASSYTTGVSYNEQFF. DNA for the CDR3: TGTGCCAGCAGTTACACAACAGGGGTCTCGTACAATGAGCAGTTCTTC.

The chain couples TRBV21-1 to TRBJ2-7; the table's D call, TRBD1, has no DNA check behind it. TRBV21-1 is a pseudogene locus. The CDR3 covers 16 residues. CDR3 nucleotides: TGTGCCAGCAGCAAAAAGGCGGGACAGGAAGGCTACGAGCAGTACTTC. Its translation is CASSKKAGQEGYEQYF.

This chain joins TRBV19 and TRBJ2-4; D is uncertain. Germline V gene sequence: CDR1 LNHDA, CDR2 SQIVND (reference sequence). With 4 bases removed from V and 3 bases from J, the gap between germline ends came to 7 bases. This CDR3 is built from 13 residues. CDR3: CASSRTVKNIQYF. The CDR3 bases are TGTGCCAGTAGTAGAACAGTCAAAAACATTCAGTACTTC.

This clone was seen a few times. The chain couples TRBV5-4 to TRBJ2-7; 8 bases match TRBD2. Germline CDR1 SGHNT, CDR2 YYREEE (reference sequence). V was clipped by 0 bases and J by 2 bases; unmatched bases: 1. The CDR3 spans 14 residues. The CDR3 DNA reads TGTGCCAGCAGCTTGGGGGGACTAGCCTACGAGCAGTACTTC. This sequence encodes CASSLGGLAYEQYF.

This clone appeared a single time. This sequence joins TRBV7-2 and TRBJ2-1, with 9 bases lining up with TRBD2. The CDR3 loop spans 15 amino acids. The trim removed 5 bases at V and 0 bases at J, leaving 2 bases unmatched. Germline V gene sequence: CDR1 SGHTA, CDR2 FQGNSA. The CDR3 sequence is CASSGSGSSYNEQFF. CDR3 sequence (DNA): TGTGCCAGCAGCGGTAGCGGGAGCTCCTACAATGAGCAGTTCTTC.

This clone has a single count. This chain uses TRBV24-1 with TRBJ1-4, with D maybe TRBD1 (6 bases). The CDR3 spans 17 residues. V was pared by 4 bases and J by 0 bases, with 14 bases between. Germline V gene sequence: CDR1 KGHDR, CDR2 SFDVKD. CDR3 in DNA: TGTGCCACCAGTGACCAGCGGACAGACCCAACTAATGAAAAACTGTTTTTT. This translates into CATSDQRTDPTNEKLFF.

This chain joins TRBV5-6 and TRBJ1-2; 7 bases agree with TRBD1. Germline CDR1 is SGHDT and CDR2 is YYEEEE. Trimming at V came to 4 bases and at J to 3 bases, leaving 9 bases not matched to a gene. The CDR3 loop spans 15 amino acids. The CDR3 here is CASSTPRQGDYGYTF. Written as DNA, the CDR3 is TGTGCCAGCAGCACCCCCCGACAGGGAGACTATGGCTACACCTTC.

The CDR3 region is CASSPVAAGVPDTQYF. The CDR3 DNA sequence: TGTGCCAGCAGCCCCGTGGCTGCGGGAGTTCCAGATACGCAGTATTTT. The J gene is TRBJ2-3, the V gene TRBV28, with 7 bases lining up with TRBD2. The CDR3 runs to 16 residues. Unmatched junction bases numbered 13, after V lost 6 bases and J lost 4 bases. Per germline, CDR1 MDHEN and CDR2 SYDVKM.

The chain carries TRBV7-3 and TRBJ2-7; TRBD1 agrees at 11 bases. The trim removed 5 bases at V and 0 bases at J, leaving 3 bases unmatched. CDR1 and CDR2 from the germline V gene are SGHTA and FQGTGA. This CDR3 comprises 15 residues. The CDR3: CASSQDRGPSYEQYF. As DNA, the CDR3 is TGTGCCAGCAGCCAGGACAGGGGGCCCTCCTACGAGCAGTACTTC.

In nucleotides, the CDR3 is TGCGCCAGCAGCCAAGATGGGGGGGGCGAGCAGTACTTC. Its protein product is CASSQDGGGEQYF. This chain uses TRBV4-3 with TRBJ2-7, with 7 bases fitting TRBD2. With V trimmed by 0 bases and J by 6 bases, 2 bases remained unmatched. The length of the CDR3 is 13 residues. The V gene's germline CDR1 is LGHNA and CDR2 YSLEER.

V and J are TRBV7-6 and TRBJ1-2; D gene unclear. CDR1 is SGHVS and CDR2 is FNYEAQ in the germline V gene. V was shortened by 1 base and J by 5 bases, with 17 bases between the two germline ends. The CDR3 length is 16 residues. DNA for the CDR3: TGTGCCAGCAGCTTAGGGGTTGGGAGCGGCGGGTATGGCTACACCTTC. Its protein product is CASSLGVGSGGYGYTF. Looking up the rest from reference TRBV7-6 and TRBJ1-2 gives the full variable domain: GAGVSQSPRYKVTKRGQDVALRCDPISGHVSLYWYRQALGQGPEFLTYFNYEAQQDKSGLPNDRFSAERPEGSISTLTIQRTEQRDSAMYRCASSLGVGSGGYGYTFGSGTRLTVV.

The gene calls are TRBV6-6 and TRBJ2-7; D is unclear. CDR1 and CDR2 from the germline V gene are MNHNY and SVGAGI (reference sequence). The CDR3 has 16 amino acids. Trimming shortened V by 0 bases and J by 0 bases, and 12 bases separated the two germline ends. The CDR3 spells CASSYSPLSGSYEQYF. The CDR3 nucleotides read TGTGCCAGCAGTTACTCCCCCCTATCTGGCTCCTACGAGCAGTACTTC.